The clone carrying this T cell receptor (beta chain) turned up a few times. The target antigen is unknown. This sample stems from a study of beta chain features in type 1 diabetes. Whole-study results and caveats: The naive, central memory and Treg TCRB repertoires of patients appeared to be more similar to one another than those of healthy donors. Moderate yet significant TCRB CDR3 shortening was seen in Type 1 diabetes patients in all four CD4+ subsets.

Expressed TCRB transcripts were sequenced because the entire RNA isolate underwent reverse transcription. Mean read depth for naive, central memory and regulatory T cell samples was 3 million to 4.5 million reads. Profiling relied on immunoSEQ multiplex PCR, and the TCRdb table lists in-frame clones only, not all of them. This sample has around 310,000 clones; 13% occur once, and the top ten carry around 0.016%. Approximately 110 mL of blood, on average, came from one heparinised draw per donor. Stem cell-like memory, regulatory, central memory and naive CD4+ cells were sorted via CD45RO/CCR7/CD25/CD127/CD95/CD27. This TCR was sampled from a woman aged 18 to 35 with type 1 diabetes. The sample consisted of naive CD4+ T cells from blood.

CDR3 nucleotides: TGTGCCAGCAGCTACTTGACTAGCGGGTCCTACGAGCAGTACTTC. The encoded protein is CASSYLTSGSYEQYF. The chain links TRBV14 to TRBJ2-7; 10 bases agree with TRBD2. In germline, CDR1 is SGHDN, CDR2 FVKESK. This CDR3 comprises 15 residues. Trimming cost V 5 bases and J 1 base; bases outside gene matches: 5.